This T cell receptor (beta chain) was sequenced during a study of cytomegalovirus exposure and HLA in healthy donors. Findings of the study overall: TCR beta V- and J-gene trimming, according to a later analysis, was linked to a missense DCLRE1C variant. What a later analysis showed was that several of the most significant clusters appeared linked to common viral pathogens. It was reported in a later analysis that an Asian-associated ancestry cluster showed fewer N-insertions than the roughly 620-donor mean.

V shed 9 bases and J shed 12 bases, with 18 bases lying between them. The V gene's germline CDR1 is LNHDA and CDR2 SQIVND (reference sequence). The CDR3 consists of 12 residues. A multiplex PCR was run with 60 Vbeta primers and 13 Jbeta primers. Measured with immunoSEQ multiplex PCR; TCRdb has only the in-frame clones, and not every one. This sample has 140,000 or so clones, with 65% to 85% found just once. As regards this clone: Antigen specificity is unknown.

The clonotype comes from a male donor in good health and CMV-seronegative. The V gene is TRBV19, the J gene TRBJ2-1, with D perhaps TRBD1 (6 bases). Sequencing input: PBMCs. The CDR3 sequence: CASRGEPRGQFF. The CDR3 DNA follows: TGTGCCAGCAGGGGCGAGCCACGTGGGCAGTTCTTC.